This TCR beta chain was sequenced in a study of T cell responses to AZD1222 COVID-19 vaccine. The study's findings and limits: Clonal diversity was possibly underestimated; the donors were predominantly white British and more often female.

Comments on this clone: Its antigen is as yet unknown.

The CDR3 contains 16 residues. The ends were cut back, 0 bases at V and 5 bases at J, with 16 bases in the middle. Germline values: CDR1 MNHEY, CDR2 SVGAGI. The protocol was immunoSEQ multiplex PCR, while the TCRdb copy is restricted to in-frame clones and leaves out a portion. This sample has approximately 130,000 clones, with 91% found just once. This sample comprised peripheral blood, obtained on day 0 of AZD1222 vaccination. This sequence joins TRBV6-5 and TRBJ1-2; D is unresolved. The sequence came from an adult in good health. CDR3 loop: CASSYSIRASIYGYTF. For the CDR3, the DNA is TGTGCCAGCAGTTACTCGATACGGGCCTCAATTTATGGCTACACCTTC.